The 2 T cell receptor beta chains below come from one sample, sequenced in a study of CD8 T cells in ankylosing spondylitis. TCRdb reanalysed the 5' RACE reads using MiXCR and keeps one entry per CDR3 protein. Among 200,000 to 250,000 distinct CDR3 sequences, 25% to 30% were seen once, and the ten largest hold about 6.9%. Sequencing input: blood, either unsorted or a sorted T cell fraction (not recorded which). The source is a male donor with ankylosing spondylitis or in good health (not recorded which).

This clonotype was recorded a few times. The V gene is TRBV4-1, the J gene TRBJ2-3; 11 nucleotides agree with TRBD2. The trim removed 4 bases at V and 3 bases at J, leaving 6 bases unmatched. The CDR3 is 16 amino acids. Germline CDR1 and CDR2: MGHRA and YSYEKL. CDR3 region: CASSRKTSGSTDTQYF. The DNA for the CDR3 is TGCGCCAGCAGCCGCAAAACTAGCGGGAGTACAGATACGCAGTATTTT.

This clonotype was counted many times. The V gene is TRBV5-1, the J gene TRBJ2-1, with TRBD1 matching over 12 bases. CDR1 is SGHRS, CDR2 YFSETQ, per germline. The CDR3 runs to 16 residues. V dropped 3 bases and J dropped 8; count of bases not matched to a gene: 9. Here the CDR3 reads CASSSTGTGGADEQFF. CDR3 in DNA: TGCGCCAGCAGCTCCACCGGGACAGGGGGCGCGGATGAGCAGTTCTTC.